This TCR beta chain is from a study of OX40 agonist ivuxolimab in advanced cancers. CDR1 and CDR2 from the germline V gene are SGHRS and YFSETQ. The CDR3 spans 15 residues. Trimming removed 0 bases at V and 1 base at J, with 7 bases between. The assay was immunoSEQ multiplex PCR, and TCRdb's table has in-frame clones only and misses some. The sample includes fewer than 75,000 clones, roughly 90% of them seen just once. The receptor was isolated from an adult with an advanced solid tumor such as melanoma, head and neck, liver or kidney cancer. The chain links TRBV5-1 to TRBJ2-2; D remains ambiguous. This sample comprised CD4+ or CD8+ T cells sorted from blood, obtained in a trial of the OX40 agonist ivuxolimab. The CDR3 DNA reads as TGCGCCAGCAGCTTGGGCGCGTTGAACACCGGGGAGCTGTTTTTT. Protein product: CASSLGALNTGELFF.